This T cell receptor (beta chain) appears in the sequencing data of a study of blood T cell repertoires in COVID-19. At the level of the study: The analysed material was cDNA or gDNA that came from T cells, B-cell-depleted T cells, or PBMCs.

Sequenced by immunoSEQ multiplex PCR; TCRdb stores in-frame clones only, minus some. This table has over 150,000 clones, 80% to 85% appearing once. The CDR3 extends over 14 amino acids. V was shortened by 10 bases and J by 0 bases, with 10 bases between the two germline ends. In germline, CDR1 is ENHRY, CDR2 SYGVKD. Sample: peripheral blood. The receptor comes from a woman aged 65 to 85 with COVID-19, enrolled during active disease. This chain joins TRBV10-3 and TRBJ2-6; unclear D gene. CDR3 region: CATGDGSGANVLTF. In DNA, the CDR3 is TGTGCCACAGGCGATGGCTCTGGGGCCAACGTCCTGACTTTC.